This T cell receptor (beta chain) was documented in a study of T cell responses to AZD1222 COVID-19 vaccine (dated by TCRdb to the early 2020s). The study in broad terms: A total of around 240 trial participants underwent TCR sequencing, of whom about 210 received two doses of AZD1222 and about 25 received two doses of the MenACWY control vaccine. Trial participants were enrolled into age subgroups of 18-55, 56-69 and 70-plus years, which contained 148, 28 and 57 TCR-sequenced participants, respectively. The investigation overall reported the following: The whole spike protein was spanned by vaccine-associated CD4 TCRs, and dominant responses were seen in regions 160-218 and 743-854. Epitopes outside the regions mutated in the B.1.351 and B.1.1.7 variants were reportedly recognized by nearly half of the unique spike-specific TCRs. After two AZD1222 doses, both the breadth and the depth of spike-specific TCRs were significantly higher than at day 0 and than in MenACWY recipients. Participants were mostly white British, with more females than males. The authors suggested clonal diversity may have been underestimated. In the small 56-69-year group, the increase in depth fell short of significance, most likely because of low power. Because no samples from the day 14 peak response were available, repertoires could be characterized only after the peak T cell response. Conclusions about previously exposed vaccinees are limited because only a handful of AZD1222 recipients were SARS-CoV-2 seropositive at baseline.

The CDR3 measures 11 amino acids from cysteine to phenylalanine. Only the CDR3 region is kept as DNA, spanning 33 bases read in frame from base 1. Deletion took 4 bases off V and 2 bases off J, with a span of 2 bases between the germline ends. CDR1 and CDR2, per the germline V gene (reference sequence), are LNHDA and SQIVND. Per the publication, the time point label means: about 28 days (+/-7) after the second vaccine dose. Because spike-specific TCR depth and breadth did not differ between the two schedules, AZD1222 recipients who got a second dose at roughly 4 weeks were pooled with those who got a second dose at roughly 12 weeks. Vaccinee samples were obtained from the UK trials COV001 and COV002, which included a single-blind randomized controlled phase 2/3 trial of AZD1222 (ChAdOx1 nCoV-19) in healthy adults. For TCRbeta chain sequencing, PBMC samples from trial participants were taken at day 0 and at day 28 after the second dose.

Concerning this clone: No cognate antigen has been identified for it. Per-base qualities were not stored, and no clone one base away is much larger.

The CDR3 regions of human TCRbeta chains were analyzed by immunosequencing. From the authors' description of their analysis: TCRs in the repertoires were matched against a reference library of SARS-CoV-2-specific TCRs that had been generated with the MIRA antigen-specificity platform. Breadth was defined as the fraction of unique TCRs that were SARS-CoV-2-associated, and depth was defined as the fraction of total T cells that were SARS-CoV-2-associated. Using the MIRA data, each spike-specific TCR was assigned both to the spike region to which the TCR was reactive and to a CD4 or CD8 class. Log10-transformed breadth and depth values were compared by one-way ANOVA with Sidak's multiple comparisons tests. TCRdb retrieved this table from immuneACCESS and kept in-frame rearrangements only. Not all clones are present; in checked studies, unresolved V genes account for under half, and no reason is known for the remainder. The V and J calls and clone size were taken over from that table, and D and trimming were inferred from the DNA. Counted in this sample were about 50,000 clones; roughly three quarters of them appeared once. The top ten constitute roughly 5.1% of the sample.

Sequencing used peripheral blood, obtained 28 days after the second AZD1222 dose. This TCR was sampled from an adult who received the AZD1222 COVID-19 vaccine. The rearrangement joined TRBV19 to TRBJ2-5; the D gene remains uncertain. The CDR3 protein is CASSSQETQYF. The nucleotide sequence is TGTGCCAGTAGTAGTCAAGAGACCCAGTACTTC.